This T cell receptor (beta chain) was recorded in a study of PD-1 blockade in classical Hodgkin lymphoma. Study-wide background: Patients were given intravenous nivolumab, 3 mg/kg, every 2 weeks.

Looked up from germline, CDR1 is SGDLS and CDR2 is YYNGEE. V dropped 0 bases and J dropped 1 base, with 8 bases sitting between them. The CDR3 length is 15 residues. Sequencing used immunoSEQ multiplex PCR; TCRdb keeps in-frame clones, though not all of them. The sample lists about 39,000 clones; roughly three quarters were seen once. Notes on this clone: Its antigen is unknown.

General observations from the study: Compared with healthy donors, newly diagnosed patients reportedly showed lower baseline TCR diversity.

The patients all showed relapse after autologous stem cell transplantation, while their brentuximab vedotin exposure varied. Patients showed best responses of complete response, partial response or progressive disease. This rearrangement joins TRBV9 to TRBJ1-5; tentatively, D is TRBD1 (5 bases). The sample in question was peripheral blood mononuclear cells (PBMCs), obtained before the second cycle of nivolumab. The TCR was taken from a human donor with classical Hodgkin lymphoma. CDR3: CASSVGSGSNQPQHF. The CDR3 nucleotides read TGTGCCAGCAGCGTAGGGTCAGGGAGCAATCAGCCCCAGCATTTT.